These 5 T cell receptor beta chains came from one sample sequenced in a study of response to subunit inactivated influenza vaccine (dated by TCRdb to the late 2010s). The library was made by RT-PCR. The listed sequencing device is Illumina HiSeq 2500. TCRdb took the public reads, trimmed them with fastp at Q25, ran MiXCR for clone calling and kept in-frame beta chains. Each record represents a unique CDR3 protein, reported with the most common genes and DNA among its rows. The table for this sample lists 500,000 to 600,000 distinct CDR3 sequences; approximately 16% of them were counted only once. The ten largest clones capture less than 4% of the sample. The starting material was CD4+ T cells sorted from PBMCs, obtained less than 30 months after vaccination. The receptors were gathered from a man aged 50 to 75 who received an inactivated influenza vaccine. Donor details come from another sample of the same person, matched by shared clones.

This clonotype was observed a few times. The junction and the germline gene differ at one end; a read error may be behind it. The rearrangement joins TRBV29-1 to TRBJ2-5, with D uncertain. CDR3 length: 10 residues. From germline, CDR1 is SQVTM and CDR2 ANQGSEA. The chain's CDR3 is CSVGQGTQYF. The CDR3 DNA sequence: TGCAGCGTAGGGCAAGGGACCCAGTACTTC.

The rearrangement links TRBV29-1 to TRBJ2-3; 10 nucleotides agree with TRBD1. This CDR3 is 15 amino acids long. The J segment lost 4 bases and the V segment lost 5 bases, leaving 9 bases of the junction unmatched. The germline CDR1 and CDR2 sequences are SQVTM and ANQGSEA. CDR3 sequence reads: CSVLVGTGVADTQYF. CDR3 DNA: TGCAGCGTTCTAGTGGGGACAGGGGTTGCAGATACGCAGTATTTT.

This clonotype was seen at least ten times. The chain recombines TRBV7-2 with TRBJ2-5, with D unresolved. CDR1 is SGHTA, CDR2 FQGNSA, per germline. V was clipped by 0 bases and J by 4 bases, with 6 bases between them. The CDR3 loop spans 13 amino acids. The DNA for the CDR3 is TGTGCCAGCAGCTTAGCTGTGAGAGAGACCCAGTACTTC. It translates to CASSLAVRETQYF.

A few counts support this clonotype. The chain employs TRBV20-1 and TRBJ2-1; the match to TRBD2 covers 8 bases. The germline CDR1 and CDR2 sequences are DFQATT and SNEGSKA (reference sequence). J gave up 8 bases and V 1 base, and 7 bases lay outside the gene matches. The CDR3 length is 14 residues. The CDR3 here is CSARAGGPKDEQFF. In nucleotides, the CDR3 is TGCAGTGCTAGAGCGGGGGGGCCCAAGGATGAGCAGTTCTTC.

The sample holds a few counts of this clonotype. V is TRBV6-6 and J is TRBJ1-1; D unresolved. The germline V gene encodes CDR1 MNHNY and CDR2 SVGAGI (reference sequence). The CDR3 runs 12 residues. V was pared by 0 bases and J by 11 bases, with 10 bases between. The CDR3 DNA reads TGTGCCAGCAGTTACTCTACGGGGATGGCTTTCTTT. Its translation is CASSYSTGMAFF.